The next 9 T cell receptor beta chains were all read from a single sample in a study of blood T cell repertoires in COVID-19. Measured with immunoSEQ multiplex PCR; TCRdb has only the in-frame clones, and not every one. The data show around 49,000 clones, around 81% seen once. Material for sequencing was peripheral blood. The receptors stem from a woman older than 75 with COVID-19, enrolled during active disease.

The chain recombines TRBV20-1 with TRBJ1-2, with D hard to call. CDR3 length equals 11 residues. With 8 bases removed from V and 4 bases from J, the gap between germline ends came to 11 bases. The germline gives CDR1 DFQATT, CDR2 SNEGSKA (reference sequence). The CDR3, as DNA: TGCAGTTTAACGGGGAGCTATGGCTACACCTTC. Protein: CSLTGSYGYTF.

The chain recombines TRBV6-5 with TRBJ2-1; D unclear. Germline V gene sequence: CDR1 MNHEY, CDR2 SVGAGI. V was clipped by 4 bases and J by 4 bases, with 11 bases between them. The CDR3 totals 14 residues. CDR3 DNA: TGTGCCAGCAGTTTCCTCGGTCTGTACAATGAGCAGTTCTTC. Translated, it gives CASSFLGLYNEQFF.

The chain carries TRBV19 and TRBJ1-1, with TRBD1 identical over 9 bases. V shed 7 bases and J 0 bases; nucleotides not matched to a gene: 12. The CDR3 is made up of 17 amino acids. The V gene's germline CDR1 is LNHDA and CDR2 SQIVND (reference sequence). The CDR3 nucleotides are TGTGCCAGTAATCCCGGGACAGGGCTCGCGATGAACACTGAAGCTTTCTTT. Protein sequence: CASNPGTGLAMNTEAFF.

The chain couples TRBV6-5 to TRBJ1-5; D might be TRBD1 (5 bases). Per the germline V gene, CDR1 is MNHEY and CDR2 is SVGAGI. The CDR3 length is 11 residues. The V end lost 4 bases, the J end lost 11 bases, and 9 bases lay between the germline ends. This CDR3 reads CASSFGTSQHF. The CDR3 bases are TGTGCCAGCAGTTTCGGGACTTCCCAGCATTTT.

This clone was picked up one time. J is TRBJ1-3 and V is TRBV19; D remains ambiguous. Per the germline V gene, CDR1 is LNHDA and CDR2 is SQIVND (reference sequence). The CDR3 contains 15 residues. Trimming cost V 11 bases and J 0 bases, with 17 bases left between them. The DNA of the CDR3 is TGTGCCCCAAAGGGAGGGCTACGCTCTGGAAACACCATATATTTT. It yields the protein CAPKGGLRSGNTIYF.

The CDR3: CASSPSETGIGEQYF. CDR3 DNA sequence: TGTGCCAGCAGTCCCTCCGAGACAGGGATTGGGGAGCAGTACTTC. V gene TRBV27 combines with J gene TRBJ2-7; 7 nucleotides agree with TRBD1. V lost 5 bases, J lost 7 bases, and 14 bases stayed unmatched. CDR3 length: 15 amino acids. The germline gives CDR1 MNHEY, CDR2 SMNVEV (reference sequence).

The chain couples TRBV7-2 to TRBJ2-3; TRBD2 agrees at 10 bases. Per the germline V gene, CDR1 is SGHTA and CDR2 is FQGNSA. V gave up 3 bases and J gave up 2 bases; unmatched junction bases: 5. The CDR3 spans 16 residues. This chain's CDR3 is CASSLIAGGPTDTQYF. Written as DNA, the CDR3 is TGTGCCAGCAGCTTGATAGCGGGAGGCCCCACAGATACGCAGTATTTT. The variable domain in full, completed from reference TRBV7-2 and TRBJ2-3, reads GAGVSQSPSNKVTEKGKDVELRCDPISGHTALYWYRQSLGQGLEFLIYFQGNSAPDKSGLPSDRFSAERTGGSVSTLTIQRTQQEDSAVYLCASSLIAGGPTDTQYFGPGTRLTVL.

The DNA of the CDR3 is TGTGCCAGCAGCCCCGGCGGGGGATACACTGAAGCTTTCTTT. Protein product: CASSPGGGYTEAFF. The chain is built from TRBV3-1 (or the pseudogene TRBV3-2) and TRBJ1-1; D might be TRBD1 (5 bases). Trimming left V 4 bases short and J 3 bases short, with 12 bases between. The CDR3 runs to 14 residues. Germline V gene data show CDR1 as LGHDT and CDR2 as YNNKEL (reference sequence).

The V and J genes are TRBV9 and TRBJ2-2, with 7 positions matching TRBD2. CDR3 length: 14 amino acids. V was pared by 0 bases and J by 4 bases, with 0 bases of the junction left unmatched. Germline CDR1 SGDLS, CDR2 YYNGEE. CDR3 sequence (DNA): TGTGCCAGCAGCGTAGGGGGGGGCACCGGGGAGCTGTTTTTT. It is translated as CASSVGGGTGELFF.